Listed below are T cell receptor beta chains from one sample, sequenced in a study of OX40 agonist ivuxolimab in advanced cancers. Some clones are missing from TCRdb's copy, which holds only in-frame ones; the method was immunoSEQ multiplex PCR. This sample has some 65,000 clones, with approximately 90% found just once. The input for sequencing was CD4+ or CD8+ T cells sorted from blood, taken in a trial of the OX40 agonist ivuxolimab. These receptors originate from an adult with an advanced solid tumor such as melanoma, head and neck, liver or kidney cancer. The CDR3 runs from the conserved cysteine through the conserved F or W. A D gene is named only where the DNA matches it firmly. Clone size, where shown, is once, few, many, or a class for clones that have expanded.

cdr3_nt,cdr3_aa,cdr3_length,d_call,j_call,clone_size,v_call
TGTGCCAGCAGCTTAGGGGGACAGGGAAGTTGGTCCTACGAGCAGTACTTC,CASSLGGQGSWSYEQYF,17,TRBD1,TRBJ2-7,.,TRBV7-2
TGTGCCAGCAGTTTGTACAGGGGGCGAACCGGGGAGCTGTTTTTT,CASSLYRGRTGELFF,15,TRBD1,TRBJ2-2,.,TRBV28
TGTGCCAGCAGGGGAGGACAGCGGGTTTATAATTCACCCCTCCACTTT,CASRGGQRVYNSPLHF,16,.,TRBJ1-6,.,TRBV6-6
TGCGCCAGCAGCGTAAGCTACTCTGGGGCCAACGTCCTGACTTTC,CASSVSYSGANVLTF,15,.,TRBJ2-6,.,TRBV5-1
TGTGCCATCAGTGATGGGACGGCCAGCTACGAGCAGTACTTC,CAISDGTASYEQYF,14,.,TRBJ2-7,few,TRBV10-3
TGTGCCAGCAGCTTAGATGGCCGTGGCATTCAGTACTTC,CASSLDGRGIQYF,13,.,TRBJ2-4,.,TRBV7-9
TGTGCCAGCAGCTTACCCCACGGGGGTTCCAATAATTCACCCCTCCACTTT,CASSLPHGGSNNSPLHF,17,.,TRBJ1-6,once,TRBV7-9
TGCAGCGCCCGGCAAGGGGTTAACACTGAAGCTTTCTTT,CSARQGVNTEAFF,13,.,TRBJ1-1,.,TRBV29-1
TGCGCCAGCAGTGATGGGACTAACACAGATACGCAGTATTTT,CASSDGTNTDTQYF,14,TRBD2,TRBJ2-3,few,TRBV10-2
TGTGCCAGTAGTACAGGACAGTCTGCTAATGAAAAACTGTTTTTT,CASSTGQSANEKLFF,15,.,TRBJ1-4,.,TRBV19
TGTGCCAGCAGTTACGACGGGGGTGGGCAGCCCCAGCATTTT,CASSYDGGGQPQHF,14,.,TRBJ1-5,.,TRBV6-5
TGTGCCAGCCCTAAGAGGGGCAAGAACACTGAAGCTTTCTTT,CASPKRGKNTEAFF,14,.,TRBJ1-1,.,TRBV6-4
TGTGCCAGCAGCTTACCGACTGCGGCGACGGGTGAGCAGTTCTTC,CASSLPTAATGEQFF,15,.,TRBJ2-1,once,TRBV7-6
TGTGCCAGCAGTAGGGTGGGACTAGCGGGGGTCACCGGGGAGCTGTTTTTT,CASSRVGLAGVTGELFF,17,TRBD2,TRBJ2-2,.,TRBV27
TGTGCCAGTAGTCCGGTAAACAGGGGACTCAGTTATGAGCAGTTCTTC,CASSPVNRGLSYEQFF,16,.,TRBJ2-1,.,TRBV19
TGTGCCAGCAGTGAAGCGCTAGGGTTATCTGGAAACACCATATATTTT,CASSEALGLSGNTIYF,16,.,TRBJ1-3,.,TRBV6-1
TGTGCCAGCAGCTTCCACTACGAGCAGTACTTC,CASSFHYEQYF,11,.,TRBJ2-7,.,TRBV7-8
TGCGCCAGCAGAAAAACTACAGGGAGCGAGCAGTACTTC,CASRKTTGSEQYF,13,.,TRBJ2-7,.,TRBV5-1
TGTGCCAGCAGCTTAGGACAGGGGGTCGGCGAGCAGTACTTC,CASSLGQGVGEQYF,14,TRBD1,TRBJ2-7,.,TRBV7-2
TGTGCTAGTGGTTTGTTGAGACCTGGGGGGACATATGGCTACACCTTC,CASGLLRPGGTYGYTF,16,.,TRBJ1-2,.,TRBV12-5
TGTGCCAGCAGTTTGGGGGGACTGAACACTGAAGCTTTCTTT,CASSLGGLNTEAFF,14,.,TRBJ1-1,.,TRBV28
TGCGCCAGCAGCCAAGATAACCCTCTCACAGGGGGCGTCGGCACCGGGGAGCTGTTTTTT,CASSQDNPLTGGVGTGELFF,20,TRBD1,TRBJ2-2,.,TRBV4-1
TGTGCCACCCACAGGGGGCGCCTGAACACTGAAGCTTTCTTT,CATHRGRLNTEAFF,14,TRBD1,TRBJ1-1,.,TRBV14
TGTGCCAGCAGTGCCCGGGACAAGGTCCTTAATTCACCCCTCCACTTT,CASSARDKVLNSPLHF,16,.,TRBJ1-6,.,TRBV6-6
TGCAGCGTTGACAGGGACAGCCTTCCTTTAAATACGCAGTATTTT,CSVDRDSLPLNTQYF,15,TRBD1,TRBJ2-3,.,TRBV29-1
TGTGCCTGGAGGTGGGACGACTCTTCCTATAATTCACCCCTCCACTTT,CAWRWDDSSYNSPLHF,16,.,TRBJ1-6,.,TRBV30
TGTGCCAGCAGCTCCTCCTGGGGCTCCTATAATTCACCCCTCCACTTT,CASSSSWGSYNSPLHF,16,.,TRBJ1-6,.,TRBV11-2
TGTGCCAGTAGTATAAGTGGACAGGGAACCTACGAGCAGTACTTC,CASSISGQGTYEQYF,15,TRBD1,TRBJ2-7,.,TRBV19
TGCAGTGCTAGGTCTGGAAACACCATATATTTT,CSARSGNTIYF,11,.,TRBJ1-3,.,TRBV20-1
TGCGCCAGCAGCCGTTTAGGGACAGTCACAGATACGCAGTATTTT,CASSRLGTVTDTQYF,15,TRBD1,TRBJ2-3,.,TRBV5-1
TGCAGCGTTGAAGTACAGGGAAGCACTGAAGCTTTCTTT,CSVEVQGSTEAFF,13,.,TRBJ1-1,.,TRBV29-1
TGTGCCAGCAGTTTGGACAGGGCCATGAACACTGAAGCTTTCTTT,CASSLDRAMNTEAFF,15,TRBD1,TRBJ1-1,.,TRBV27
TGTGCCAGCAGCTTGCGTTCGAGCATCCAAGAGACCCAGTACTTC,CASSLRSSIQETQYF,15,.,TRBJ2-5,.,TRBV5-4
TGTGCCAGCAGCGTATATAGCGGGAGAAGGGTCGAGCAGTACTTC,CASSVYSGRRVEQYF,15,TRBD2,TRBJ2-7,.,TRBV5-4
TGTGCCAGCAGCGAAAGTGCTAGCGGGGGCCCGACCTACGAGCAGTACTTC,CASSESASGGPTYEQYF,17,TRBD2,TRBJ2-7,.,TRBV5-6
TGTGCCAGCAGCCCCTGGACAGGGGGCGCCTACGAGCAGTACTTC,CASSPWTGGAYEQYF,15,TRBD1,TRBJ2-7,.,TRBV7-9
TGTGCCTGGAGTGGGGCAGGAGCCAACTATGGCTACACCTTC,CAWSGAGANYGYTF,14,.,TRBJ1-2,.,TRBV30
TGTGCCAGCAGTGAAGAACTAGCTGTCTACAATGAGCAGTTCTTC,CASSEELAVYNEQFF,15,.,TRBJ2-1,.,TRBV2
TGTGCCAGCAGCAACCGCGGAGGACTAAACACAGATACGCAGTATTTT,CASSNRGGLNTDTQYF,16,.,TRBJ2-3,.,TRBV9
TGTGCCAGCAGTTTATCGGCGGTTCCCTCTGGCTACACCTTC,CASSLSAVPSGYTF,14,.,TRBJ1-2,.,TRBV28
TGTGCCAGCAGCCAGACTAGCGGGGGCCCGTCTAGCACAGATACGCAGTATTTT,CASSQTSGGPSSTDTQYF,18,TRBD2,TRBJ2-3,.,TRBV7-9